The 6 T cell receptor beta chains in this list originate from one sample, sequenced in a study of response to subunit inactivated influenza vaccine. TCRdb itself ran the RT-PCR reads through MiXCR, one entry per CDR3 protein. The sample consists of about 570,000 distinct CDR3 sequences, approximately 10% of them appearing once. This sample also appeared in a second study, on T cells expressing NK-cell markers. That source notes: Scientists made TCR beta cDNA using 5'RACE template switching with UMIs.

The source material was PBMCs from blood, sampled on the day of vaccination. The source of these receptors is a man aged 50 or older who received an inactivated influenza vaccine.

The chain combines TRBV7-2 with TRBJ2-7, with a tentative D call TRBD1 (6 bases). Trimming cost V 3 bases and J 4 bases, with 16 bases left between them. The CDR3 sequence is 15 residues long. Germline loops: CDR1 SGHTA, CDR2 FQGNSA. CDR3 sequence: CASSFEPGQLYEQYF. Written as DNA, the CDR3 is TGTGCCAGCAGCTTTGAACCGGGACAACTTTACGAGCAGTACTTC. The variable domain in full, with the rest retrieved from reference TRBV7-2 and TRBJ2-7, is GAGVSQSPSNKVTEKGKDVELRCDPISGHTALYWYRQSLGQGLEFLIYFQGNSAPDKSGLPSDRFSAERTGGSVSTLTIQRTQQEDSAVYLCASSFEPGQLYEQYFGPGTRLTVT.

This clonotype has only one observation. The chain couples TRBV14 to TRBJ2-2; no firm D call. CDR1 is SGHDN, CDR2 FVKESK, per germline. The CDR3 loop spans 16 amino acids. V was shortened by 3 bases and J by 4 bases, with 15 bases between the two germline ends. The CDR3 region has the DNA TGTGCCAGCAGCCAGACCGGGCCCCCGGGCACCGGGGAGCTGTTTTTT. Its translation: CASSQTGPPGTGELFF.

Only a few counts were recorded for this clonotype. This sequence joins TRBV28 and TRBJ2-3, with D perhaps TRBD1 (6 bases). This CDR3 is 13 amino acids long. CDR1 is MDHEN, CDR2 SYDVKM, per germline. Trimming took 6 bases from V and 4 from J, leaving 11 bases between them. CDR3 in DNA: TGTGCCAGCAGATTAGGGGGAGCAGATACGCAGTATTTT. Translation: CASRLGGADTQYF.

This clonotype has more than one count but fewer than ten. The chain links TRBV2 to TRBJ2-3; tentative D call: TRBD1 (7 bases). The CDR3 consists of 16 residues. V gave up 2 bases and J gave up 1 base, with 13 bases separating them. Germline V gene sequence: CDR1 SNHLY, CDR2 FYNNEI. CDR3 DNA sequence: TGTGCCAGCAGTGAACGGCGCAGGGGGGGCACAGATACGCAGTATTTT. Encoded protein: CASSERRRGGTDTQYF.

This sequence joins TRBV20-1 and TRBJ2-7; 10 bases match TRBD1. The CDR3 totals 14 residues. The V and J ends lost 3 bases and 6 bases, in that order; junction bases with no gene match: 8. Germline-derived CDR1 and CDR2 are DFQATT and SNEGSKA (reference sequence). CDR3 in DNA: TGCAGTGCTAGGAATAGACAGGGGGCGGGCGAGCAGTACTTC. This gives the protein CSARNRQGAGEQYF.

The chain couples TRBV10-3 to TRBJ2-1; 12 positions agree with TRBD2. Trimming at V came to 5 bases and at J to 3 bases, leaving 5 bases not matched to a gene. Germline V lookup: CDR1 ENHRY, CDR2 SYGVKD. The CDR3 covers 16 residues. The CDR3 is CAISRLAGDNYNEQFF. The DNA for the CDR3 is TGTGCCATCAGTCGACTAGCGGGAGACAACTACAATGAGCAGTTCTTC.